The 7 T cell receptor beta chains below come from one sample, sequenced in a study of cytomegalovirus exposure and HLA in healthy donors. The PCR employed 60 Vbeta primers together with 13 Jbeta primers. Only in-frame clones appear in the TCRdb table, and some are missing; sequencing was by immunoSEQ multiplex PCR. Altogether around 130,000 clones are present, 82% being singletons, with the ten largest covering 2.7%. The sequenced sample was PBMCs. The receptor source for this set is a boy aged 2 to 9 in good health and CMV-seronegative.

The chain has TRBV11-2 and TRBJ2-1, with D possibly TRBD1 on 6 matching bases. The CDR3 contains 14 residues. V lost 6 bases, J lost 9 bases, and 18 bases lay in between. Germline CDR1 reads SGHAT; CDR2 reads FQNNGV. The DNA for the CDR3 is TGTGCCAGCAGTCTAGGGGACATCAGGGCTGAGCAGTTCTTC. The encoded protein is CASSLGDIRAEQFF. The variable domain in full, completed from reference TRBV11-2 and TRBJ2-1, reads EAGVAQSPRYKIIEKRQSVAFWCNPISGHATLYWYQQILGQGPKLLIQFQNNGVVDDSQLPKDRFSAERLKGVDSTLKIQPAKLEDSAVYLCASSLGDIRAEQFFGPGTRLTVL.

In this sample, this clone turned up a few times. This chain connects TRBV30 to TRBJ1-2, with TRBD1 matching 8 bases. This CDR3 has 14 residues. Germline assignment: CDR1 GTSNPN and CDR2 SVGIG (reference sequence). J lost 3 bases, V lost 1 base, and 4 bases had no gene match. The CDR3 is CAWSGYRGDYGYTF. The CDR3 DNA reads as TGTGCCTGGAGTGGCTACAGGGGGGACTATGGCTACACCTTC.

This clone was observed a few times. The rearrangement joins TRBV29-1 to TRBJ2-1; TRBD1 agrees at 7 bases. The CDR3 is made up of 15 amino acids. Germline trimming cut 0 bases from V and 8 bases from J; bases unmatched to any gene: 10. Germline assignment: CDR1 SQVTM and CDR2 ANQGSEA. The CDR3 DNA sequence: TGCAGCGTTGAAGAATCGGGCCAGGGGGTATATGAGCAGTTCTTC. This codes for CSVEESGQGVYEQFF.

This clone was observed a few times. The V call is TRBV7-3, the J call TRBJ1-6, with D possibly being TRBD1 (6 bases). The CDR3 consists of 13 residues. V lost 5 bases to trimming and J lost 7 bases, with 9 bases between them. Per the germline V gene, CDR1 is SGHTA and CDR2 is FQGTGA. Written as DNA, the CDR3 is TGTGCCAGCAGCCCGGACAGAAATTCACCCCTCCACTTT. Translated, it gives CASSPDRNSPLHF. Full variable domain (outside the CDR3, taken from reference TRBV7-3 and TRBJ1-6): GAGVSQTPSNKVTEKGKYVELRCDPISGHTALYWYRQSLGQGPEFLIYFQGTGAADDSGLPNDRFFAVRPEGSVSTLKIQRTERGDSAVYLCASSPDRNSPLHFGNGTRLTVT.

This chain joins TRBV30 and TRBJ1-1, with TRBD1 matching over 8 bases. The CDR3 sequence is 12 residues long. Germline loops: CDR1 GTSNPN, CDR2 SVGIG (reference sequence). The junction had 4 bases not matched to a gene; V was cut back by 5 bases and J by 5 bases. The chain's CDR3 is CAWDQGATEAFF. DNA of the CDR3: TGTGCCTGGGATCAGGGGGCGACTGAAGCTTTCTTT.

The V gene is TRBV2, the J gene TRBJ1-2; D possibly corresponds to TRBD1 (5 bases). Germline-derived CDR1 and CDR2 are SNHLY and FYNNEI. V was cut by 6 bases and J by 2 bases, with 10 bases left in between. The CDR3 spans 13 residues. The CDR3: CASSLQENYGYTF. The CDR3 DNA reads TGTGCCAGCAGCTTACAGGAAAACTATGGCTACACCTTC.

The rearrangement joins TRBV11-2 to TRBJ2-7; TRBD2 agrees at 14 bases. The CDR3 covers 17 residues. Trimming took 5 bases from V and 4 from J; bases not matched to a gene: 10. CDR1 is SGHAT, CDR2 FQNNGV, per germline. The CDR3 is CASSPGTSGRGGYEQYV. The CDR3 coding sequence is TGTGCCAGCAGCCCGGGGACTAGCGGGAGAGGGGGGTACGAGCAGTACGTC.